Shown below are 28 T cell receptor beta chains from a single sample sequenced in a study of blood T cells in healthy people across ages. Combining a sample-barcoded 5' primer with a J-beta primer mix, a second PCR ran for about 6 to 11 cycles. MiXCR, run by TCRdb on the 5' RACE reads, gives a single entry per CDR3 protein. The table records around 800,000 distinct CDR3 sequences, roughly 60% of them present only once. The sequenced sample was blood. Receptor source: a man aged 25 to 40 in good health.

V is TRBV29-1 and J is TRBJ1-1; D not certain. Germline V gene data show CDR1 as SQVTM and CDR2 as ANQGSEA. Trimming cost V 2 bases and J 4 bases, with 8 bases left between them. The CDR3 is 12 residues long. CDR3 protein: CSVERWGTEAFF. CDR3 DNA sequence: TGCAGCGTTGAAAGGTGGGGCACTGAAGCTTTCTTT.

The genes are TRBV7-9 and TRBJ2-3; 9 bases match TRBD1. Germline V gene lookup returns CDR1 SEHNR and CDR2 FQNEAQ (reference sequence). V shed 7 bases, J shed 6 bases, and the junction held 2 bases outside the gene matches. The CDR3 sequence is 12 residues long. The CDR3 loop is CASIQGADTQYF. Written as DNA, the CDR3 is TGTGCCAGCATACAGGGGGCGGATACGCAGTATTTT.

In its sample, this clonotype was seen a few times. J is TRBJ2-5 and V is TRBV6-2 or TRBV6-3; D is uncertain. The CDR3 runs to 13 residues. CDR1 MNHEY and CDR2 SVGEGT come from the germline V gene. The V and J ends lost 4 bases and 2 bases respectively, with 8 bases between them. CDR3 nucleotides: TGTGCCAGCAGTTTACTGTATCAAGAGACCCAGTACTTC. Translation: CASSLLYQETQYF.

The chain carries TRBV7-9 and TRBJ2-7; TRBD2 matches 9 bases. The CDR3 consists of 14 residues. Germline CDR1 reads SEHNR; CDR2 reads FQNEAQ (reference sequence). Losses at the gene ends were 4 bases for V and 7 bases for J; bases not matched to a gene: 8. CDR3 in DNA: TGTGCCAGCAGCTGGGGGGGACTAGCAGGTGAGCAGTACTTC. Encoded protein: CASSWGGLAGEQYF. Full variable domain (rest looked up from reference TRBV7-9 and TRBJ2-7): DTGVSQNPRHKITKRGQNVTFRCDPISEHNRLYWYRQTLGQGPEFLTYFQNEAQLEKSRLLSDRFSAERPKGSFSTLEIQRTEQGDSAMYLCASSWGGLAGEQYFGPGTRLTVT.

This clonotype came up a few times. The V and J genes are TRBV7-2 and TRBJ2-5; D is tentatively TRBD1 or TRBD2 (5 bases each). The DNA end lines up better with TRBJ2-7; the J call may be wrong. Germline V lookup: CDR1 SGHTA, CDR2 FQGNSA. The CDR3 has 14 amino acids. CDR3 sequence: CASSDRDALDEQYF. The DNA for the CDR3 is TGTGCCAGCAGCGACCGGGACGCTTTAGACGAGCAGTACTTC.

The chain is built from TRBV20-1 and TRBJ1-1; weak D call: TRBD1 (6 bases). V lost 6 bases and J 7 bases, leaving 12 bases between the germline ends. In germline, CDR1 is DFQATT, CDR2 SNEGSKA (reference sequence). The CDR3 extends over 11 amino acids. The CDR3 spells CSASGDLEAFF. The CDR3 DNA reads as TGCAGTGCCTCAGGGGACCTTGAAGCTTTCTTT.

This clonotype was seen a single time. The CDR3 nucleotides read TGTGCCAGCAGTCCAACGGGACAGATGAGGGGGGGGACCCAGTACTTC. As protein: CASSPTGQMRGGTQYF. V usage is TRBV27 and J usage is TRBJ2-7, with D possibly being TRBD1 or TRBD2 (7 bases each). The end of the DNA is better explained by TRBJ2-5, so the J call may be wrong. Germline assignment: CDR1 MNHEY and CDR2 SMNVEV (reference sequence). The CDR3 totals 16 residues.

This clonotype came up a few times. CDR3 DNA: TGTGCCAGCAGTTTAGCGGGGGCTGAGCAGTTCTTC. Residues: CASSLAGAEQFF. This chain connects TRBV12-3 or TRBV12-4 to TRBJ2-1; a possible D gene is TRBD1 (6 bases). There are 12 residues in the CDR3. V dropped 0 bases and J dropped 9 bases, with 6 bases sitting between them.

V gene TRBV27 combines with J gene TRBJ2-7; a possible D gene is TRBD2 (5 bases). Germline V CDR1 and CDR2: MNHEY, SMNVEV (reference sequence). V was cut by 3 bases and J by 2 bases, with 11 bases left in between. The length of the CDR3 is 14 residues. The CDR3 here is CASSFSPGAYEQYF. CDR3 coding DNA: TGTGCCAGCAGTTTTAGCCCCGGGGCCTACGAGCAGTACTTC.

The chain recombines TRBV10-3 with TRBJ2-5; tentatively, D is TRBD2 (6 bases). Trimming cost V 6 bases and J 2 bases, with 16 bases left between them. CDR1 and CDR2 from the germline V gene are ENHRY and SYGVKD. The CDR3 runs 15 residues. The chain's CDR3 is CAISDDLAEQETQYF. CDR3 sequence (DNA): TGTGCCATCAGCGACGATTTAGCGGAACAAGAGACCCAGTACTTC.

The rearrangement joins TRBV9 to TRBJ2-7; D is uncertain. V lost 7 bases, J lost 2 bases, and 13 bases lay in between. CDR1 and CDR2 from the germline V gene are SGDLS and YYNGEE. The CDR3 runs 13 residues. The chain's CDR3 is CASSTGDPYEQYF. The DNA for the CDR3 is TGTGCCAGCTCAACCGGCGACCCCTACGAGCAGTACTTC.

The rearrangement links TRBV7-2 to TRBJ2-7; 7 positions match TRBD1. CDR1 is SGHTA and CDR2 is FQGNSA in the germline V gene. V shed 5 bases and J 5 bases; nucleotides not matched to a gene: 9. This CDR3 contains 14 residues. CDR3 sequence: CASSGQARTNEQYF. The CDR3 DNA is TGTGCCAGCAGCGGACAGGCTAGGACCAACGAGCAGTACTTC.

This clonotype was counted only a few times. V is TRBV2 and J is TRBJ2-1; tentative D call: TRBD2 (5 bases). The CDR3 has 14 residues. V dropped 4 bases and J dropped 3 bases, with 10 bases sitting between them. Germline-derived CDR1 and CDR2 are SNHLY and FYNNEI. CDR3 residues: CASSVGSVYNEQFF. CDR3 in DNA: TGTGCCAGCAGTGTGGGGAGCGTCTACAATGAGCAGTTCTTC. The full variable domain, its missing parts supplied by reference TRBV2 and TRBJ2-1, is EPEVTQTPSHQVTQMGQEVILRCVPISNHLYFYWYRQILGQKVEFLVSFYNNEISEKSEIFDDQFSVERPDGSNFTLKIRSTKLEDSAMYFCASSVGSVYNEQFFGPGTRLTVL.

V and J are TRBV29-1 and TRBJ2-6; D gene unclear. The CDR3 is 16 residues long. Germline CDR1 SQVTM, CDR2 ANQGSEA. The ends were cut back, 0 bases at V and 0 bases at J, with 9 bases in the middle. For the CDR3, the DNA is TGCAGCGTTGAAGATCGCTTCGGCTCTGGGGCCAACGTCCTGACTTTC. This translates into CSVEDRFGSGANVLTF. Together with reference TRBV29-1 and TRBJ2-6, the CDR3 gives the full variable domain: SAVISQKPSRDICQRGTSLTIQCQVDSQVTMMFWYRQQPGQSLTLIATANQGSEATYESGFVIDKFPISRPNLTFSTLTVSNMSPEDSSIYLCSVEDRFGSGANVLTFGAGSRLTVL.

The chain is built from TRBV2 and TRBJ2-7, with 8 bases fitting TRBD1. The CDR3 loop spans 14 amino acids. Germline CDR1 reads SNHLY; CDR2 reads FYNNEI. V gave up 9 bases and J gave up 2 bases; unmatched junction bases: 9. The DNA for the CDR3 is TGTGCCAGAGGACCGGACAGGGTTACCTACGAGCAGTACTTC. Translation: CARGPDRVTYEQYF.

The rearrangement joins TRBV4-1 to TRBJ1-5; D is unclear. V was trimmed by 4 bases and J by 7 bases, leaving 14 bases between them. The CDR3 has 14 amino acids. CDR1 and CDR2 (germline): MGHRA, YSYEKL. The CDR3 spells CASSLSVDGQPQHF. Here the CDR3 DNA reads TGCGCCAGCAGCCTCTCTGTGGACGGACAGCCCCAGCATTTT.

This chain uses TRBV12-3 or TRBV12-4 with TRBJ2-1; D unresolved. TRBJ2-7 matches the DNA end more closely, so the J call is doubtful. The CDR3 contains 14 residues. DNA of the CDR3: TGTGCCAGCAGTTTAAGTTCCGATTACAATGAGCAGTACTTC. Translation: CASSLSSDYNEQYF.

The gene calls are TRBV7-6 and TRBJ2-1; the D gene is possibly TRBD1 (6 bases). Trimming stripped 3 bases from V and 8 bases from J, with 11 bases between. Germline values: CDR1 SGHVS, CDR2 FNYEAQ. This CDR3 contains 13 residues. The CDR3 sequence: CASSLTTGYEQFF. As DNA, the CDR3 is TGTGCCAGCAGCTTGACGACAGGATATGAGCAGTTCTTC.

This clonotype was picked up a small number of times. This sequence joins TRBV4-3 and TRBJ1-2; D is perhaps TRBD1 (5 bases). The CDR3 runs 17 residues. Germline V gene data show CDR1 as LGHNA and CDR2 as YSLEER. With 0 bases removed from V and 8 bases from J, the gap between germline ends came to 22 bases. CDR3 sequence: CASSQDHRRDLYVGYTF. In nucleotides, the CDR3 is TGCGCCAGCAGCCAAGACCATCGACGGGACCTATATGTCGGCTACACCTTC.

The sample holds one count of this clonotype. This rearrangement joins TRBV6-1 to TRBJ1-2, with D possibly being TRBD1 (5 bases). The CDR3 totals 14 residues. Germline values: CDR1 MNHNS, CDR2 SASEGT. V was trimmed by 5 bases and J by 4 bases, leaving 14 bases between them. The CDR3 sequence is CASSPRMGGYGYTF. The CDR3 DNA follows: TGTGCCAGCAGTCCCCGAATGGGGGGCTATGGCTACACCTTC.

The genes are TRBV20-1 and TRBJ2-1, with D perhaps matching TRBD2 (6 bases). There are 14 residues in the CDR3. CDR1 is DFQATT, CDR2 SNEGSKA, per germline (reference sequence). Trimming took 2 bases from V and 6 from J, leaving 14 bases between them. In DNA, the CDR3 is TGCAGTGCTAGACCCCCACTAGCTTCCAATGAGCAGTTCTTC. This codes for CSARPPLASNEQFF.

The J gene is TRBJ2-3, the V gene TRBV20-1; no definite D call. The V and J ends lost 4 bases and 2 bases respectively, with 4 bases between them. CDR1 is DFQATT, CDR2 SNEGSKA, per germline (reference sequence). This CDR3 has 11 amino acids. CDR3 protein: CSAIITDTQYF. As DNA, the CDR3 is TGCAGTGCTATCATCACAGATACGCAGTATTTT.

The V gene is TRBV6-6, the J gene TRBJ1-6; D gene ambiguous. The CDR3 has 15 amino acids. The V gene's germline CDR1 is MNHNY and CDR2 SVGAGI (reference sequence). Between the trimmed V and J ends, which lost 9 bases and 10 bases, there was a span of 22 bases. The CDR3 reads CASNLVANHQSPLHF. DNA for the CDR3: TGTGCCAGTAACCTAGTGGCAAACCACCAATCACCCCTCCACTTT.

The chain uses TRBV20-1 and TRBJ2-3; D is possibly TRBD1 or TRBD2 (5 bases each). CDR1 and CDR2 from the germline V gene are DFQATT and SNEGSKA (reference sequence). CDR3 length: 11 amino acids. V lost 6 bases and J lost 6, with 10 bases in between. DNA for the CDR3: TGCAGTGCAACTTGGGACGATACGCAGTATTTT. Its translation is CSATWDDTQYF.

This clonotype has a count of ten or more. The genes are TRBV12-3 or TRBV12-4 and TRBJ1-4, with D perhaps matching TRBD1 (5 bases). Between the trimmed V and J ends, which lost 5 bases and 0 bases, there was a span of 13 bases. CDR3 length: 16 residues. This CDR3 reads CASSLGLVATNEKLFF. In nucleotides, the CDR3 is TGTGCCAGCAGTCTGGGGCTGGTTGCAACTAATGAAAAACTGTTTTTT.

The count of this clonotype is one. V and J are TRBV10-3 and TRBJ1-4, with TRBD1 as a possible D gene (5 bases). The CDR3 is 13 amino acids. Germline CDR1 reads ENHRY; CDR2 reads SYGVKD. Trimming took 8 bases from V and 4 from J, leaving 11 bases between them. The CDR3 here is CAIAGHLNEKLFF. The CDR3 region has the DNA TGTGCCATCGCCGGACACCTTAATGAAAAACTGTTTTTT.

The count of this clonotype is one. This chain uses TRBV29-1 with TRBJ2-7, with a tentative D call TRBD2 (7 bases). CDR1 and CDR2 from the germline V gene are SQVTM and ANQGSEA. V lost 4 bases, J lost 4 bases, and 14 bases lay in between. This CDR3 has 13 amino acids. CDR3 protein: CSVAGGEGYEQYF. DNA of the CDR3: TGCAGCGTTGCGGGGGGCGAAGGATACGAGCAGTACTTC.

V and J are TRBV4-3 and TRBJ2-3, with D possibly being TRBD2 (5 bases). Germline V gene data show CDR1 as LGHNA and CDR2 as YSLEER. The CDR3 runs to 16 residues. The germline V and J ends were trimmed by 0 bases and 2 bases, with 12 bases remaining between them. CDR3 sequence: CASSQDAGRFTDTQYF. CDR3 nucleotides: TGCGCCAGCAGCCAAGATGCGGGCAGATTCACAGATACGCAGTATTTT.